The rows below give T cell receptor beta chains drawn from one sample of a study of persistence of HIV-infected CD4 T cells. The data were produced by immunoSEQ multiplex PCR, yet TCRdb's version contains in-frame clones alone and is incomplete. The top ten hold about 0.86% of the sample, which has approximately 31,000 clones, roughly 82% seen once. These receptors have no identified antigens. This specimen was CD4+ T cells sorted from PBMCs after approximately 19-hour stimulation, taken from a patient who received antiretroviral therapy. These receptors all stem from an adult man with HIV who was CMV-seropositive. CDR3s leave out the opening cysteine and the closing phenylalanine or tryptophan. Fields, in order: J gene, V gene, CDR3 length, CDR3 protein.

j_call: TRBJ1-2
v_call: TRBV9
cdr3_length: 10
cdr3_aa: ASSPTGGGYT

j_call: TRBJ1-3
v_call: TRBV7-2
cdr3_length: 13
cdr3_aa: ASSPQALSGNTIY

j_call: TRBJ1-6
v_call: TRBV27
cdr3_length: 14
cdr3_aa: ASSFFPRQGSSPLH

j_call: TRBJ2-3
v_call: TRBV2
cdr3_length: 12
cdr3_aa: ASSSGIRTDTQY

j_call: TRBJ1-2
v_call: TRBV2
cdr3_length: 12
cdr3_aa: ASSEVQGDYGYT

j_call: TRBJ2-5
v_call: TRBV6-5
cdr3_length: 10
cdr3_aa: ASSRVGETQY

j_call: TRBJ2-7
v_call: TRBV5-1
cdr3_length: 12
cdr3_aa: ASSRSGGANEQY

j_call: TRBJ1-2
v_call: TRBV2
cdr3_length: 13
cdr3_aa: ASRGFGTAFTGYT

j_call: TRBJ1-2
v_call: TRBV6-5
cdr3_length: 12
cdr3_aa: ASSPTGGNYGYT

j_call: TRBJ1-3
v_call: TRBV6-5
cdr3_length: 12
cdr3_aa: ASSQGYPGNTIY